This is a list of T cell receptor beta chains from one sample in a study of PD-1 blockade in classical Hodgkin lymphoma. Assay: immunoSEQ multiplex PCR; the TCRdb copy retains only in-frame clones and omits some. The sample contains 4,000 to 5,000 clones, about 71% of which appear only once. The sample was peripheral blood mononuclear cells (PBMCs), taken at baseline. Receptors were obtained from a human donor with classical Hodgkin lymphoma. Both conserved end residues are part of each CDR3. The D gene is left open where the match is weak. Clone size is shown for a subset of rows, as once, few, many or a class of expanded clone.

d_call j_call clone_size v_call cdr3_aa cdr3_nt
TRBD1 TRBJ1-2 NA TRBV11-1 CASSLGEGGAYGYTF TGTGCCAGCAGCTTGGGGGAAGGGGGCGCCTATGGCTACACCTTC
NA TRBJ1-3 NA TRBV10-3 CAISDGGNGNTIYF TGTGCCATCAGTGACGGGGGGAATGGAAACACCATATATTTT
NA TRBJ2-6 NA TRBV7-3 CASSLTVTSSGANVLTF TGTGCCAGCAGCTTAACGGTGACCTCCTCTGGGGCCAACGTCCTGACTTTC
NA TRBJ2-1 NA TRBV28 CASSLGAYNEQFF TGTGCCAGCAGTCTGGGGGCATACAATGAGCAGTTCTTC
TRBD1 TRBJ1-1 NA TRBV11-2 CASSFGQGESKTEAFF TGTGCCAGCAGCTTCGGGCAGGGGGAATCAAAAACTGAAGCTTTCTTT
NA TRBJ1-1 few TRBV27 CASSLRYRDSEAFF TGTGCCAGCAGTTTGCGATACAGGGACTCTGAAGCTTTCTTT
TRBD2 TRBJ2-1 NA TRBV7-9 CASSLLGLGFTDEQFF TGTGCCAGCAGCTTATTGGGACTAGGCTTTACGGATGAGCAGTTCTTC
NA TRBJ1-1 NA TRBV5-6 CASSFGLHTEAFF TGTGCCAGCAGCTTTGGTCTGCACACTGAAGCTTTCTTT
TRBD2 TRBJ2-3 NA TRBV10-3 CAISDPPGTRGDTQYF TGTGCCATCAGTGATCCACCCGGGACTAGGGGAGATACGCAGTATTTT
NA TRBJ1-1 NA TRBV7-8 CASSWGAGDTEAFF TGTGCCAGCAGCTGGGGGGCAGGTGACACTGAAGCTTTCTTT
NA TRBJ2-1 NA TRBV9 CASSVVGESYNEQFF TGTGCCAGCAGCGTAGTGGGGGAGTCCTACAATGAGCAGTTCTTC
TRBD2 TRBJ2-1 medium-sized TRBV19 CASSSSGSSYNEQFF TGTGCCAGTAGTTCCAGCGGGAGCTCCTACAATGAGCAGTTCTTC
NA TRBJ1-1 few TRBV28 CATTEGGLNTEAFF TGTGCCACCACCGAGGGGGGACTGAACACTGAAGCTTTCTTT
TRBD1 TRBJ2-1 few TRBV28 CASRLSQGAYNEQFF TGTGCCAGCAGACTCTCCCAGGGGGCCTACAATGAGCAGTTCTTC
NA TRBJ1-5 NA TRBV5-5 CASSLRSNQPQHF TGTGCCAGCAGCCTCAGGAGCAATCAGCCCCAGCATTTT
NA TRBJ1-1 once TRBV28 CASSLPASYTEAFF TGTGCCAGCAGTTTACCGGCCAGCTACACTGAAGCTTTCTTT
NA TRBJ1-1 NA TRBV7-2 CASSPDRTITEAFF TGTGCCAGCAGCCCCGATAGGACAATCACTGAAGCTTTCTTT
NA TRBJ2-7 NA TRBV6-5 CASSYAPWTGEQYF TGTGCCAGCAGTTACGCTCCATGGACGGGCGAGCAGTACTTC
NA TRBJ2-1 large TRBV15 CATSSLLGLDYNEQFF TGTGCCACCAGCAGCCTTCTCGGTCTGGATTACAATGAGCAGTTCTTC
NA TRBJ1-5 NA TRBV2 CASTRSLGSSNQPQHF TGTGCCAGCACCCGGAGTCTGGGTAGTAGCAATCAGCCCCAGCATTTT
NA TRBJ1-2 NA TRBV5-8 CASAIGGGGKDGYTF TGTGCCAGCGCTATTGGAGGTGGGGGCAAGGATGGCTACACCTTC
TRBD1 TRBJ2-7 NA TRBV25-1 CASSDRGREQYF TGTGCCAGCAGTGATAGGGGGCGAGAGCAGTACTTC
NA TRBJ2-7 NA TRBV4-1 CASSQRGGEQYF TGCGCCAGCAGCCAGCGTGGGGGCGAGCAGTACTTC
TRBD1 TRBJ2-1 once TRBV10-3 CAIGQGIDNEQFF TGTGCCATTGGACAGGGAATTGACAATGAGCAGTTCTTC
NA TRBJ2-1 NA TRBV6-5 CASIPPSGGEQFF TGTGCCAGCATCCCTCCGAGCGGAGGTGAGCAGTTCTTC
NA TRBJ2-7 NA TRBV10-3 CAISVQGNEQYF TGTGCCATCAGTGTTCAGGGAAACGAGCAGTACTTC
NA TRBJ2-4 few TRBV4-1 CASSQDMSLAKNIQYF TGCGCCAGCAGCCAAGATATGAGCCTAGCCAAAAACATTCAGTACTTC
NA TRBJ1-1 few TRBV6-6 CASTNPRGGNTEAFF TGTGCCAGCACCAACCCCAGGGGAGGGAACACTGAAGCTTTCTTT
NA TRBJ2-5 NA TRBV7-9 CASSPSAATQYF TGTGCCAGCAGCCCCAGCGCGGCCACCCAGTACTTC
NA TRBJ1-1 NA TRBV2 CASSSGFTEAFF TGTGCCAGCAGTTCAGGGTTTACAGAGGCTTTCTTT
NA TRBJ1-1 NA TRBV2 CASSEGETEATEAFF TGTGCCAGCAGTGAAGGGGAGACAGAAGCAACTGAAGCTTTCTTT
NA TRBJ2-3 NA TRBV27 CALLFTGLEVTDTQYF TGTGCCCTCCTATTTACAGGGCTAGAAGTAACAGATACGCAGTATTTT
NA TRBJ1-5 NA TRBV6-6 CASKYRTDNQPQHF TGTGCCAGCAAGTATCGGACGGACAATCAGCCCCAGCATTTT
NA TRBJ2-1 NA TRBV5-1 CASRRGDSYNEQFF TGCGCCAGCCGGCGGGGGGACAGCTACAATGAGCAGTTCTTC
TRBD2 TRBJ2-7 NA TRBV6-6 CASSPETSGTYEQYF TGTGCCAGCAGTCCTGAGACTAGCGGAACCTACGAGCAGTACTTC
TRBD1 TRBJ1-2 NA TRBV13 CASSPGQGTNGYTF TGTGCCAGCAGCCCCGGACAGGGAACTAACGGCTACACCTTC
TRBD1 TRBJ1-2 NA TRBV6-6 CASSYGTGNYGYTF TGTGCCAGCAGTTACGGGACAGGGAACTATGGCTACACCTTC
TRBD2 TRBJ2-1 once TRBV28 CASSLRAQLARYNEQFF TGTGCCAGCAGCTTAAGGGCACAACTAGCGAGGTACAATGAGCAGTTCTTC
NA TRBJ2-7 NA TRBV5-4 CASSLPETYEQYF TGTGCCAGCAGCTTACCCGAAACCTACGAGCAGTACTTC
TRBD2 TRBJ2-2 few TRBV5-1 CASSLRTAGGTGELFF TGCGCCAGCAGCCTTAGGACAGCGGGAGGGACCGGGGAGCTGTTTTTT
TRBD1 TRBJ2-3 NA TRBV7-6 CASSPDPGGTSTDTQYF TGTGCCAGCAGCCCAGACCCAGGGGGTACGAGCACAGATACGCAGTATTTT
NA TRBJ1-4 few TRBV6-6 CASSWGRSEKLFF TGTGCCAGCAGTTGGGGACGGTCTGAAAAACTGTTTTTT
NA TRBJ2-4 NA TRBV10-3 CAITPHRVFKNIQYF TGTGCCATCACCCCCCACAGGGTTTTCAAAAACATTCAGTACTTC